This is a list of T cell receptor beta chains from one sample in a study of CD4 T cells in relation to SARS-CoV-2 and coronaviruses. The repertoire was sequenced with immunoSEQ multiplex PCR; TCRdb's copy has only in-frame clones and lacks some. The sample shows 35,000 to 40,000 clones, 88% of them seen only once. Input material: memory CD4+ T cells from PBMCs. Receptor source: an adult with COVID-19. Each CDR3 is given with its conserved first and last residue. A D gene is named only where the DNA matches it firmly.

d_call,v_call,j_call,cdr3_aa
.,TRBV6-5,TRBJ1-3,CASSLQGGGNTIYF
.,TRBV4-2,TRBJ1-4,CASSQDGDIYPEKLFF
.,TRBV28,TRBJ1-1,CASGTGIVTEAFF
.,TRBV7-2,TRBJ2-7,CASSLDGGEQYF
.,TRBV7-9,TRBJ1-1,CASSKSERGEAFF
TRBD2,TRBV7-3,TRBJ2-1,CASSSPAPGLASGGEQFF
.,TRBV28,TRBJ1-2,CASSGGEGPYGYTF
.,TRBV10-3,TRBJ2-2,CAISEGGQGGTGELFF
.,TRBV11-1,TRBJ1-1,CASSLQGTTEAFF
TRBD1,TRBV6-5,TRBJ1-6,CASSTRTGSTLHF
TRBD1,TRBV27,TRBJ2-5,CASSLRLQGAGKTQYF
.,TRBV6-4,TRBJ2-3,CASSRDIPDTQYF
TRBD2,TRBV4-1,TRBJ2-7,CASSRVSGGIYEQYF
.,TRBV6-5,TRBJ2-2,CASNAPGDTGELFF
.,TRBV7-3,TRBJ1-1,CASSPYGGSTEAFF
.,TRBV28,TRBJ2-7,CASRTGFDYEQYF
TRBD1,TRBV11-3,TRBJ1-3,CASSPGTGLSGNTIYF
TRBD2,TRBV7-2,TRBJ2-7,CASSPQRGASYEQYF
.,TRBV10-2,TRBJ1-2,CASSGGWGSGYTF
TRBD2,TRBV4-3,TRBJ2-3,CASSQRSGGGATDTQYF
.,TRBV5-5,TRBJ1-2,CASSLDSGATIKGYTF
TRBD1,TRBV11-2,TRBJ2-2,CASTRDRGELFF